Detailed here is one T cell receptor (beta chain). Clones were read by immunoSEQ multiplex PCR, and TCRdb kept only the in-frame ones, dropping some. This sample has about 170,000 clones; about four fifths occur once, and the top ten carry less than 9%. CDR3 length equals 16 residues. The germline V gene has CDR1 MNHEY and CDR2 SMNVEV (reference sequence). V lost 2 bases and J lost 0, with 13 bases in between. These data belong to a study of blood T cell repertoires in COVID-19. Looking at the study overall: In each case, the material was cDNA or gDNA derived from T cells, B-cell-depleted T cells, or PBMCs.

This clonotype originated in a middle-aged man who had recovered from COVID-19. This chain uses TRBV27 with TRBJ1-1, with a tentative D call TRBD1 (5 bases). The sequencing sample was made of peripheral blood. CDR3 in DNA: TGTGCCAGCAGTTTAAGGGCAGGGATCATGAACACTGAAGCTTTCTTT. This translates into CASSLRAGIMNTEAFF.